The clone carrying this T cell receptor beta chain was counted at least ten times. No antigen is known for it. Each TCR beta cDNA library carried unique molecular identifiers. Input of roughly 1 to 11 million T cells yielded a few hundred thousand cDNA molecules. TCRdb recomputed calls from the PCR reads with MiXCR, one row per CDR3 protein. Among around 400,000 distinct CDR3 sequences, approximately 42% were seen once, and the ten largest hold less than 10%. This CDR3 region has 11 residues. The germline V gene has CDR1 SGHRS and CDR2 YFSETQ. Trimming stripped 0 bases from V and 9 bases from J, with 4 bases between. These data are taken from a study of post-analysis software for immune sequencing data. Study-wide background: Relapsing-remitting, secondary progressive and progressive-relapsing forms of multiple sclerosis all featured among disease courses.

General observations from the study: Comparison with controls showed significantly lower normalized Chao1 diversity in multiple sclerosis patients. Four to six TRBV segments were more frequent in patients than controls; TRBV5-6, TRBV5-1 and TRBV20-1 belonged to this group.

This TCR derives from a girl aged 2-9 years with multiple sclerosis. The chain joins TRBV5-1 to TRBJ2-1, with D uncertain. The sequenced material came from blood. The CDR3 is CASSLAREQFF. The CDR3 DNA reads TGCGCCAGCAGCTTGGCTCGTGAGCAGTTCTTC.